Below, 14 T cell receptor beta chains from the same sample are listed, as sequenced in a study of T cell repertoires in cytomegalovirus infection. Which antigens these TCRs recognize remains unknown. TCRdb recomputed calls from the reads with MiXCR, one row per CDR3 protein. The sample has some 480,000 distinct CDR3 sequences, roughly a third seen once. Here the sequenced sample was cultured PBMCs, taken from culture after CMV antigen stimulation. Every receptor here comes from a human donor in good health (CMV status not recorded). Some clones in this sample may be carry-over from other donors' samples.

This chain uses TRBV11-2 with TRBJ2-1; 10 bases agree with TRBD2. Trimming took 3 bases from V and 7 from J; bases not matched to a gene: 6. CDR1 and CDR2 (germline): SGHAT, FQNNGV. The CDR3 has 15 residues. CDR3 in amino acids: CASSFSGRIGNEQFF. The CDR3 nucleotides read TGTGCCAGCAGCTTTAGCGGGAGGATAGGGAATGAGCAGTTCTTC.

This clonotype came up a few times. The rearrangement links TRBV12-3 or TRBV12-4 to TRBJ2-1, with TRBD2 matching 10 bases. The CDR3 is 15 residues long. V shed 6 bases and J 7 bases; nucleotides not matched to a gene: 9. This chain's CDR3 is CASSRSGRAFNEQFF. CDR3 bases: TGTGCCAGCAGCCGGAGCGGGAGGGCCTTTAATGAGCAGTTCTTC.

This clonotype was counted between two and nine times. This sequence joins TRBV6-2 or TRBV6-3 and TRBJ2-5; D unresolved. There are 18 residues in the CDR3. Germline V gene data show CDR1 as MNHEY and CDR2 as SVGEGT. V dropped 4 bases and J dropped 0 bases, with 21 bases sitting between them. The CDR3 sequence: CASSSYPAGLGYQETQYF. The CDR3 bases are TGTGCCAGCAGTTCCTATCCCGCTGGGCTAGGATACCAAGAGACCCAGTACTTC.

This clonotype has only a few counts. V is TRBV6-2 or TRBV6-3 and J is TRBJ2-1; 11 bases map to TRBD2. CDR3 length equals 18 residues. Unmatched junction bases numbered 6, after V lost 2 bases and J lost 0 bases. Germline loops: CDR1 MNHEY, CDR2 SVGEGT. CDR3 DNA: TGTGCCAGCAGTTACGAGGGGACTAGCGGCCGCTCCTACAATGAGCAGTTCTTC. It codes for CASSYEGTSGRSYNEQFF.

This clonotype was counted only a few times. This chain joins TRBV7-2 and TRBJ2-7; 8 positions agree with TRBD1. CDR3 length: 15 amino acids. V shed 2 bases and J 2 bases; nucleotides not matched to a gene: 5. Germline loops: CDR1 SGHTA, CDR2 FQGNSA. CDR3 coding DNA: TGTGCCAGCAGCTTACGGACAGGGACGCCCTACGAGCAGTACTTC. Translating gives CASSLRTGTPYEQYF.

CDR3 sequence: CASSLRSGVSGSTYNEQFF. CDR3 bases: TGTGCCAGCAGCTTACGGTCAGGGGTAAGCGGGAGTACCTACAATGAGCAGTTCTTC. This chain joins TRBV11-2 and TRBJ2-1, with TRBD2 identical over 8 bases. CDR1 is SGHAT and CDR2 is FQNNGV in the germline V gene. Trimming at V came to 2 bases and at J to 2 bases, leaving 14 bases not matched to a gene. This CDR3 is 19 amino acids long.

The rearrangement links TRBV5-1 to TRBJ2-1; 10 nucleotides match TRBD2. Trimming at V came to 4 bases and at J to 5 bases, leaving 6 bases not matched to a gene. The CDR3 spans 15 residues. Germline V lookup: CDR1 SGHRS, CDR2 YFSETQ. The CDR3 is CASSIGTSANNEQFF. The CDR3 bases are TGCGCCAGCAGCATAGGGACTAGCGCCAACAATGAGCAGTTCTTC.

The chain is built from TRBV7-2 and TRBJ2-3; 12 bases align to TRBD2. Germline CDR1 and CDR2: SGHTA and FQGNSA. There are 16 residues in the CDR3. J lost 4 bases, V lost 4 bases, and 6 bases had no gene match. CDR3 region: CASSSSGRGGADTQYF. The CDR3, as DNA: TGTGCCAGCAGCTCTAGCGGGAGGGGGGGGGCAGATACGCAGTATTTT.

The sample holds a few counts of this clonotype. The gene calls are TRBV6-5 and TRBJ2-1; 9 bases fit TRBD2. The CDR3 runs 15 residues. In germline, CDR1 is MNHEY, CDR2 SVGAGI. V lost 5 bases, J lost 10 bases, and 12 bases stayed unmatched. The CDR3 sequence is CASSPPAGGPGEQFF. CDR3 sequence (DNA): TGTGCCAGCAGTCCCCCTGCGGGAGGGCCGGGGGAGCAGTTCTTC.

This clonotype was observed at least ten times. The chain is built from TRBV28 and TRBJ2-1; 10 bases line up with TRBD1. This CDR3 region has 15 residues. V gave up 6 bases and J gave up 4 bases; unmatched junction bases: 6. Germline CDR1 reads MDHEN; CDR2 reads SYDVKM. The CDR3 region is CASRRRTGGYNEQFF. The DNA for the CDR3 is TGTGCCAGCAGGCGGCGGACAGGGGGTTACAATGAGCAGTTCTTC.

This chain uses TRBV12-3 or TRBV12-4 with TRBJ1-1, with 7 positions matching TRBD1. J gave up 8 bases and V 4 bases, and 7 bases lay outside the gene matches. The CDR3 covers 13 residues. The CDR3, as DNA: TGTGCCAGCAGTTATGGGGACAGCCTGGAAGCTTTCTTT. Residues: CASSYGDSLEAFF.

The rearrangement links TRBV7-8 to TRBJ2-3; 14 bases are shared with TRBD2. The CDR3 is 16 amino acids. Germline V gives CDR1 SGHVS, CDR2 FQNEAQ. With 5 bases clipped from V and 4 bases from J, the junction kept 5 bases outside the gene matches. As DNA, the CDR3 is TGTGCCAGCAGCCCTAGGACTAGCGGGAGGTCAGATACGCAGTATTTT. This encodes CASSPRTSGRSDTQYF.

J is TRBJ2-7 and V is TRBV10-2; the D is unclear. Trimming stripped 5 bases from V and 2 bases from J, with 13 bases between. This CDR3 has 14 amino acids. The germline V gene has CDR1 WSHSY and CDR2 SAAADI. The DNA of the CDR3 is TGCGCCAGCAGTCAATGGGATTCAGCCTACGAGCAGTACTTC. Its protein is CASSQWDSAYEQYF.

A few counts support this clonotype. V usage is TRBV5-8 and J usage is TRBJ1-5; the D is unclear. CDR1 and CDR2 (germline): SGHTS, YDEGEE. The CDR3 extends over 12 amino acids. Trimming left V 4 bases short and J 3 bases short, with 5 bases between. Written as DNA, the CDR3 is TGTGCCAGCAGCCCCTACAATCAGCCCCAGCATTTT. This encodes CASSPYNQPQHF. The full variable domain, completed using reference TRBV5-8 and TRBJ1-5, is EAGVTQSPTHLIKTRGQQATLRCSPISGHTSVYWYQQALGLGLQFLLWYDEGEERNRGNFPPRFSGRQFPNYSSELNVNALELEDSALYLCASSPYNQPQHFGDGTRLSIL.